This T cell receptor (beta chain) derives from a study of cytomegalovirus exposure and HLA in healthy donors (dated by TCRdb to the late 2010s). As for the study more broadly: An earlier analysis of several hundred of the donors reported approximately 260 Gb of sequence data and around 100 million unique TCR beta sequences obtained from roughly 170 million T cells. Approximately 330 gigabases of sequencing data and roughly 81 million unique TCR sequences made up an early release that covered 640 HLA-typed donors. Of the roughly 410 genotyped donors, 70% to 90% were placed in the genetic ancestry cluster associated with self-reported Caucasian donors. The study was designed to test whether signatures of past pathogen exposure could be identified by cataloging public T cell receptors. The T cell repertoires of about 700 subjects were profiled by immunosequencing and related to cytomegalovirus serostatus. A separate validation cohort of roughly 130 different subjects was used in addition to the roughly 700-subject first cohort. To predict cytomegalovirus infection status, the study combined high-throughput TCR immunosequencing, statistical association of individual TCRs with disease status, and machine learning. In a later analysis, previously published TCR beta repertoires from 670 or so donors were re-analyzed and high-resolution HLA genotyping was added so that TCR occurrence patterns could be studied. Rather than drawing on any new phenotypic data, the later analysis identified candidate immune exposures from TCR beta sequences and the way those sequences occurred across donors. In an earlier analysis of roughly 600 of the donors, high-throughput TCR beta sequencing was used to judge whether each TCR beta V gene segment behaved as functional or pseudogenic. Donor age, sex, ethnicity and CMV serostatus were compiled alongside the repertoire data. Genome-wide SNP genotypes for about three fifths of the roughly 670 donors were used in a later genetic analysis, which treated that subset as a discovery cohort. Every discovery cohort repertoire had been produced on one sequencing platform. Class I and class II HLA loci were covered by the typing at four-digit resolution. The number of typed donors differed by locus: about 629-630 for A, B, C, DRB1 and DQB1; some 500 for DQA1; 606 for DPA1; and roughly 450 for DPB1. About five DR-DQ haplotypes were treated as single units for association and clustering because of strong linkage in the cohort. Among some 410 genotyped donors of the cohort, an average of roughly 230,000 unique TCR beta nucleotide sequences was sequenced per donor, of which about 19% were non-productive.

The cohort consisted of some 670 healthy bone marrow donors. Cohort members were all nominally healthy when sampled, although unrecorded immune exposures were likely present. The donor tested CMV seropositive and was one of the 289 seropositive cohort members. Every donor gave a peripheral blood sample, and the peripheral blood mononuclear cells from that sample were used for TCR beta sequencing. The Qiagen DNeasy Blood Extraction Kit was used to extract genomic DNA from the blood cell samples. Library preparation used the immunoSEQ multiplex PCR assay. For the multiplex PCR, a mixture combining 60 forward primers for TCR Vbeta segments and 13 reverse primers for TCR Jbeta segments was used. The CDR3 region of rearranged TCR beta genes was amplified from genomic DNA by a multiplex PCR assay. The amplified TCR beta libraries were sequenced on the Illumina HiSeq System as 87-base-pair reads. On the study's bioinformatics: A later analysis tallied 70 million to 100 million unique TCR beta chains across the 660 or so repertoires, and around 12 million of those chains were shared by two or more donors. Raw reads were error-corrected and collapsed into unique sequences with a nearest-neighbor algorithm that merged closely related sequences to remove PCR and sequencing errors. To assign V, D and J gene segments, CDR3 sequences were aligned to IMGT reference sequences. For a sequence to be retained, at least a six-nucleotide match to both a V gene segment and a J gene segment was required. A rearrangement was called productive if the CDR3 had no stop codons and remained in frame with V and J, and every other rearrangement was called non-productive. CDR3 was defined by IMGT convention, running from the second conserved V-encoded cysteine to the conserved J-encoded phenylalanine. Sequences without an unambiguous match to a single V gene segment were excluded from the earlier analysis of 500 to 700 of the donors. In an earlier analysis of approximately 590 of the donors, a V segment was called functional when productive rearrangements were above 56.7%, and segregating when the standard deviation between donors exceeded 5%. A statistical classification framework was developed to diagnose cytomegalovirus status using the catalog of TCR beta chain sequences. A later analysis assigned V and J genes by comparing TCR nucleotide sequences with IMGT/GENE-DB human TR gene sequences. Using the TCRdist pipeline, a later analysis assigned CDR3 sequences along with most-parsimonious VDJ recombination scenarios. A later analysis defined each TCR beta chain by its CDR3 amino acid sequence plus V-gene family, and excluded reads lacking a unique V-gene family. To address suspected cross-contamination and a sequencing artifact, a later analysis removed roughly 640 highly shared, low-generation-probability nucleotide sequences. For each public chain, a later analysis derived a clonal expansion index from normalized ranks of inferred template counts within each repertoire. In a later analysis, generation probabilities were computed using a VDJ recombination model fitted to out-of-frame rearrangements, and the results were checked against IGoR. In a later analysis, TCR-TCR, TCR-HLA and TCR-CMV co-occurrence was scored with hypergeometric tests, and a repertoire-size bias correction was applied to TCR pairs. A later analysis estimated false discovery rates by permuting HLA or CMV assignments 20 times. In a later analysis, co-occurring TCRs were grouped with DBSCAN, and TCRdist sequence similarity was added when clustering was performed within HLA-allele-positive subsets. Co-occurrence clustering excluded repertoires with fewer than 30,000 or more than 120,000 public chains, plus five with anomalous nucleotide sharing. Not all clones reach the TCRdb copy of this immuneACCESS table, which keeps in-frame sequences only. Checked studies attribute under half of the gap to unresolved V genes and leave the rest unexplained. V, J and clone size reflect that table, while D and trimming were determined from the DNA. For this sample there are around 210,000 clones; 70% to 80% appear just once. The ten biggest clones cover approximately 0.39% of the sample.

Paper-wide results and their limitations: In a later analysis, several top co-occurrence clusters were reported to appear linked to parvovirus B19, influenza, CMV and Epstein-Barr virus. It was suggested by the authors that the approach could potentially be generalized to other disease states and immunological phenotypes. In the study, about 150 TCR beta chains were listed as associated with cytomegalovirus. A cluster of highly shared sequence variants was judged likely to be a technical artifact of the sequencing pipeline. Most TCR sequences were observed very rarely across donors, whereas some public TCRs were present in many individuals. Linkage disequilibrium might explain the correlated functional status among segregating V segments, but an unknown experimental factor could not be ruled out. In vitro tests confirmed that three of the cytomegalovirus-associated TCR beta chains recognize cytomegalovirus antigens. Because counts were too low, fewer than 20 rarely observed V segments, including chromosome 9 orphons, were excluded from the earlier analysis of 587 of the donors. Only TCR beta chains were sequenced in this cohort, and the absence of alpha or paired-chain data limited detectable features. Presence/absence analyses assumed roughly uniform sequencing depth across donors, an assumption that may not hold. In a later genetic analysis, fewer N-insertions in productive TCRs were reported among donors in an Asian-associated ancestry cluster than the roughly 700-donor mean. The 87-base-pair reads could not distinguish some IMGT-functional V segments, including TRBV6-2 and TRBV6-3, so those segments were excluded. According to a later analysis, TCR association rates differed among HLA loci, with DRB1 alleles showing the most associated TCRs and HLA-C alleles showing the fewest. Because HLA typing was unavailable for some donors at each locus, only the typed subset was used in association tests. Assigning TCR associations to individual alleles was difficult when HLA alleles, especially DR and DQ, strongly co-occurred. A later analysis found that HLA-associated TCR beta chains were more clonally expanded and had lower generation probabilities than equally common non-associated chains. A further reported finding was that TCR beta sequences accurately predicted the HLA-A and HLA-B alleles for most subjects in the first cohort. Cytomegalovirus status was reported to be diagnosed by the classifier with high specificity and sensitivity in both the original and validation cohorts. In a later analysis, most CMV-associated TCR beta chains were found to appear HLA-restricted, with HLA associations seemingly driven largely by CMV exposure. V-gene and J-gene trimming of TCR beta chains was associated with a missense DCLRE1C variant in a later genetic analysis, and the association was replicated in an independent cohort. The only immune exposure information available for the cohort was CMV serostatus. Broadly in line with IMGT annotations, most TCR beta V segments showed up in productive rearrangements about 87% or about 30% of the time in an earlier analysis of several hundred of the donors. At a false discovery rate of 0.05, a later analysis linked under 20,000 TCR beta sequences to specific HLA alleles.

Notes on this clone: What this receptor recognizes is not known. Base qualities are not recorded, but no much larger clone differs from it by a single base.

The CDR3 starts with the cysteine, ends with the phenylalanine, and has 13 residues. Of all the DNA, just the CDR3 is kept, 39 bases in frame from base 1. V loses 3 bases, J loses 6 bases, and the germline ends lie 12 bases apart. The germline V gene supplies CDR1 MRHNA and CDR2 SNTAGT. This receptor was identified in a male donor in good health and CMV-seropositive. In this chain, TRBV6-4 is recombined with TRBJ2-7; TRBD2 is a weak D gene call, 6 bases matching. Sample: PBMCs. The nucleotide sequence reads TGTGCCAGCAGTGAGATTCGGGGAGGCGAGCAGTACTTC. The encoded protein is CASSEIRGGEQYF.